This T cell receptor (beta chain) was retrieved from a study of shared clonotypes between healthy human individuals. This CDR3 has 14 amino acids. Germline CDR1 reads ENHRY; CDR2 reads SYGVKD. Trimming cost V 10 bases and J 2 bases; bases outside gene matches: 8. An even split of each subset's genomic DNA across several immunoSEQ plates was performed. Sequencing was performed with immunoSEQ multiplex PCR; in TCRdb, only in-frame clones are kept and a portion is missing. This repertoire shows about 1.5 million clones, 95% to 99% found once; its top ten account for about 0.42%. The origin of this receptor is a man younger than 40 in good health. The sequenced sample consisted of naive CD4+ T cells sorted from blood. Subset of the sample: CD45RA+ positively selected. V and J are TRBV10-3 and TRBJ2-5; the match to TRBD2 covers 9 bases. As DNA, the CDR3 is TGTGCCACCCGAAGACTAGCGGCACAAGAGACCCAGTACTTC. Amino acid sequence: CATRRLAAQETQYF.